This TCR beta chain was captured in a study of cytomegalovirus exposure and HLA in healthy donors. CDR3 length equals 14 residues. The germline gives CDR1 GTSNPN, CDR2 SVGIG (reference sequence). Trimming cost V 3 bases and J 5 bases; bases outside gene matches: 5. As concerns this clone: Its antigen remains unidentified.

Overall study findings and caveats: The classifier was said to identify cytomegalovirus status with high specificity and sensitivity. The authors enumerated some 170 TCR beta chains as linked to cytomegalovirus.

Produced via immunoSEQ multiplex PCR; TCRdb's table is partial and in-frame only. The table has approximately 54,000 clones, 89% seen once. This receptor was obtained from a woman between 18 and 30 years old in good health and CMV-seropositive. J is TRBJ2-5 and V is TRBV30, with 11 bases matching TRBD1. The source material was PBMCs. CDR3 sequence: CAWSRGQGAETQYF. The CDR3 coding sequence is TGTGCCTGGAGCCGAGGACAGGGGGCTGAGACCCAGTACTTC.